Listed here are 29 T cell receptor beta chains from one sample, sequenced in a study of regulatory T cells in long-lasting Graves disease. The time point was: newly diagnosed GD, antithyroid drugs for less than 3 months. TCR sequences were obtained from RNA taken from PBMCs. For TCR beta, libraries came from iRepertoire HTBI primers and Arm-PCR of CDR3 regions. Each CDR3 protein is one row after TCRdb ran MiXCR on the multiplex PCR reads. The table shows approximately 300,000 distinct CDR3 sequences, with more than 15% occurring only once. The sample here was peripheral blood mononuclear cells (PBMCs), taken at new diagnosis, from a patient treated with antithyroid drugs. The receptors derive from a female donor with Graves disease.

On this clonotype itself: A read error is the likely source, as a far larger clone sits one nucleotide away. V is TRBV12-3 or TRBV12-4 and J is TRBJ2-7; 7 bases map to TRBD2. V trimming: 10 bases; J trimming: 5 bases; junction bases outside the gene matches: 11. This CDR3 contains 13 residues. CDR3 bases: TGTGCCACGTTAGATGGACGGGAGGACGAGCAGTACTTC. It is translated as CATLDGREDEQYF.

In this sample, this clonotype turned up a few times. The chain couples TRBV20-1 to TRBJ1-1; a weak D match, TRBD1 (6 bases). The CDR3 is made up of 13 amino acids. Germline V gene lookup returns CDR1 DFQATT and CDR2 SNEGSKA (reference sequence). V dropped 3 bases and J dropped 3 bases, with 11 bases sitting between them. The CDR3 DNA is TGCAGTGCTAGCAGGGGCGAGGACACTGAAGCTTTCTTT. Its protein is CSASRGEDTEAFF.

This clonotype was observed many times. The chain employs TRBV6-1 and TRBJ2-2, with 7 bases identical to TRBD2. Germline V lookup: CDR1 MNHNS, CDR2 SASEGT. Trimming cost V 5 bases and J 0 bases; bases outside gene matches: 3. The CDR3 has 15 amino acids. The CDR3 bases are TGTGCCAGCAGTCGTGCGGGAGCGAACACCGGGGAGCTGTTTTTT. Translating it yields CASSRAGANTGELFF.

This clonotype was detected many times. This chain joins TRBV6-2 or TRBV6-3 and TRBJ2-5, with 11 bases matching TRBD1. Per the germline V gene, CDR1 is MNHEY and CDR2 is SVGEGT. This CDR3 has 15 residues. V lost 4 bases to trimming and J lost 4 bases; unmatched junction nucleotides: 5. The CDR3 spells CASSSGTGGVETQYF. CDR3 sequence (DNA): TGTGCCAGCAGTTCCGGGACAGGGGGAGTAGAGACCCAGTACTTC.

The table lists this clonotype with many counts. The J gene is TRBJ1-3, the V gene TRBV28; D perhaps matches TRBD1 (6 bases). This CDR3 region has 14 residues. Germline CDR1 and CDR2: MDHEN and SYDVKM. V was trimmed by 10 bases and J by 2 bases, leaving 15 bases between them. The CDR3 bases are TGTGCCACCGTTGGGGGGGCTACTGGAAACACCATATATTTT. Its translation is CATVGGATGNTIYF.

This clonotype was seen more than once but under ten times. The chain uses TRBV4-1 and TRBJ2-5; 13 bases line up with TRBD2. CDR1 is MGHRA and CDR2 is YSYEKL in the germline V gene. This CDR3 has 17 residues. Trimming took 0 bases from V and 4 from J; bases not matched to a gene: 5. The chain's CDR3 is CASSQDPGLAGRETQYF. DNA for the CDR3: TGCGCCAGCAGCCAAGACCCGGGACTAGCGGGACGAGAGACCCAGTACTTC.

This clonotype was seen repeatedly, ten times or more. J is TRBJ2-7 and V is TRBV11-2; D uncertain. The CDR3 length is 11 residues. In germline, CDR1 is SGHAT, CDR2 FQNNGV. With 4 bases removed from V and 0 bases from J, the gap between germline ends came to 1 base. CDR3 nucleotide sequence: TGTGCCAGCAGCTCCTCCTACGAGCAGTACTTC. Residues: CASSSSYEQYF.

This clonotype was observed at least ten times. This rearrangement joins TRBV5-1 to TRBJ2-7, with D unclear. CDR1 and CDR2 (germline): SGHRS, YFSETQ. With 0 bases removed from V and 4 bases from J, the gap between germline ends came to 17 bases. The CDR3 runs to 16 residues. The CDR3 DNA is TGCGCCAGCAGCTTGGGGGCCAGTCGGACCTCTTACGAGCAGTACTTC. This codes for CASSLGASRTSYEQYF.

V and J are TRBV7-2 and TRBJ2-1, with 12 bases that match TRBD2. J lost 7 bases, V lost 5 bases, and 3 bases had no gene match. Germline V CDR1 and CDR2: SGHTA, FQGNSA. The CDR3 loop spans 14 amino acids. Written as DNA, the CDR3 is TGTGCCAGCAGCCCCACTAGCGGGAGGAATGAGCAGTTCTTC. Protein product: CASSPTSGRNEQFF.

This clonotype was seen ten or more times. The J gene is TRBJ2-5, the V gene TRBV7-2; unclear D gene. This CDR3 has 17 amino acids. Germline CDR1 reads SGHTA; CDR2 reads FQGNSA. Deletions cut 1 base from V and 0 bases from J, with 15 bases between. The CDR3 nucleotides read TGTGCCAGCAGCTTAGGGGCCCTGTGGGTTTACCAAGAGACCCAGTACTTC. It codes for CASSLGALWVYQETQYF.

In this sample, this clonotype turned up many times. The chain employs TRBV6-1 and TRBJ2-7; D is possibly TRBD1 or TRBD2 (5 bases each). Trimming shortened V by 7 bases and J by 2 bases, and 18 bases separated the two germline ends. The germline V gene has CDR1 MNHNS and CDR2 SASEGT. This CDR3 has 15 residues. CDR3 residues: CASTPGRRLTYEQYF. The CDR3 DNA sequence: TGTGCCAGCACCCCGGGGCGTCGATTAACCTACGAGCAGTACTTC.

This clonotype was picked up a small number of times. One base away lies a much larger clone, so this may be a sequencing read error. The CDR3 carries no conserved terminal phenylalanine or tryptophan, so it likely arises from a read error. V usage is TRBV7-3 and J usage is TRBJ2-5, with D hard to call. The CDR3 contains 17 residues. The germline CDR1 and CDR2 sequences are SGHTA and FQGTGA. The ends were cut back, 4 bases at V and 2 bases at J, with 20 bases in the middle. The CDR3 region is CASSSAPLFRAQETQYS. The CDR3, as DNA: TGTGCCAGCAGCTCCGCCCCGCTTTTTCGGGCGCAAGAGACCCAGTACTCC.

This clonotype was seen many times. The genes are TRBV28 and TRBJ2-1; 14 nucleotides align to TRBD2. Germline V gene lookup returns CDR1 MDHEN and CDR2 SYDVKM. V lost 6 bases to trimming and J lost 12 bases; unmatched junction nucleotides: 13. CDR3 size: 16 residues. The DNA for the CDR3 is TGTGCCAGCAGCCGTATGGGACTAGCGGGAGAGGGGGTGCAGTTCTTC. Protein sequence: CASSRMGLAGEGVQFF.

This clonotype was detected a few times. The V gene is TRBV15, the J gene TRBJ2-1, with D uncertain. CDR1 LNHNV and CDR2 YYDKDF come from the germline V gene (reference sequence). V lost 0 bases and J lost 4, with 10 bases in between. The CDR3 loop spans 15 amino acids. Here the CDR3 reads CATSREFDKYNEQFF. DNA for the CDR3: TGTGCCACCAGCAGAGAATTTGACAAATACAATGAGCAGTTCTTC.

This clonotype has at least ten counts. The chain recombines TRBV6-2 or TRBV6-3 with TRBJ2-7, with 11 bases that match TRBD2. The CDR3 covers 15 residues. The V gene's germline CDR1 is MNHEY and CDR2 SVGEGT. Trimming took 5 bases from V and 5 from J; bases not matched to a gene: 8. The CDR3 sequence is CASSLLAGGRNEQYF. The CDR3 nucleotides are TGTGCCAGCAGTCTGTTAGCGGGAGGGCGAAACGAGCAGTACTTC.

This clonotype has at least ten counts. The rearrangement uses TRBV6-2 or TRBV6-3 and TRBJ1-1; D ambiguous. Trimming shortened V by 5 bases and J by 7 bases, and 14 bases separated the two germline ends. The CDR3 length is 13 residues. The germline CDR1 and CDR2 sequences are MNHEY and SVGEGT. The CDR3 DNA is TGTGCCAGCAGTGTCGAAATTAGTGGTGAAGCTTTCTTT. This translates into CASSVEISGEAFF.

Comments on this clonotype: Since a far larger clone is one base different, this is likely a read error. The genes are TRBV27 and TRBJ1-1; 7 bases are shared with TRBD1. This CDR3 comprises 14 residues. The junction had 6 bases not matched to a gene; V was cut back by 5 bases and J by 3 bases. Per germline, CDR1 MNHEY and CDR2 SMNVEV (reference sequence). The CDR3, as DNA: TGTGCCAGCAGTGTGGACAGGCGGGACACTGAAGCTTTCTTT. This encodes CASSVDRRDTEAFF.

This clonotype was detected only a few times. The chain uses TRBV3-1 and TRBJ1-2; D unclear. V lost 0 bases and J lost 3, with 8 bases in between. Germline values: CDR1 LGHDT, CDR2 YNNKEL (reference sequence). The CDR3 covers 14 residues. The CDR3: CASSQDGFYYGYTF. CDR3 nucleotide sequence: TGTGCCAGCAGCCAAGATGGGTTTTACTATGGCTACACCTTC.

The chain couples TRBV19 to TRBJ2-3; no clear D gene. The CDR3 length is 11 residues. The V end lost 2 bases, the J end lost 5 bases, and 2 bases lay between the germline ends. Germline V gene sequence: CDR1 LNHDA, CDR2 SQIVND (reference sequence). Written as DNA, the CDR3 is TGTGCCAGTAGTATAAGAGATACGCAGTATTTT. Amino acids: CASSIRDTQYF.

The chain couples TRBV2 to TRBJ1-2, with a possible D match to TRBD1 (6 bases). CDR3 length equals 14 residues. Per the germline V gene, CDR1 is SNHLY and CDR2 is FYNNEI. The germline V and J ends were trimmed by 5 bases and 0 bases, with 10 bases remaining between them. CDR3 in amino acids: CASSYGQSNYGYTF. The CDR3 DNA is TGTGCCAGCAGTTATGGACAGTCTAACTATGGCTACACCTTC.

This clonotype appeared many times. The rearrangement uses TRBV2 and TRBJ2-6; 8 bases are shared with TRBD1. CDR3 length: 18 amino acids. CDR1 is SNHLY and CDR2 is FYNNEI in the germline V gene. V shed 2 bases and J 2 bases; nucleotides not matched to a gene: 8. The CDR3, as DNA: TGTGCCAGCAGTGAAAGGACAGGGAAAGGGCCTGGGGCCAACGTCCTGACTTTC. Its protein product is CASSERTGKGPGANVLTF. The full variable domain, completed using reference TRBV2 and TRBJ2-6, is EPEVTQTPSHQVTQMGQEVILRCVPISNHLYFYWYRQILGQKVEFLVSFYNNEISEKSEIFDDQFSVERPDGSNFTLKIRSTKLEDSAMYFCASSERTGKGPGANVLTFGAGSRLTVL.

This chain joins TRBV3-1 and TRBJ1-4; 7 bases line up with TRBD1. With 0 bases clipped from V and 6 bases from J, the junction kept 4 bases outside the gene matches. This CDR3 is built from 15 residues. Per the germline V gene, CDR1 is LGHDT and CDR2 is YNNKEL (reference sequence). This CDR3 reads CASSQDTQGDEKLFF. The CDR3 DNA is TGTGCCAGCAGCCAAGATACCCAGGGGGATGAAAAACTGTTTTTT.

This clonotype was seen more than once but under ten times. A clone one base away is much larger, so this may be a read error. The chain is built from TRBV28 and TRBJ2-5, with TRBD1 identical over 7 bases. The V segment lost 11 bases and the J segment 5 bases; nucleotides outside the gene matches: 8. Germline values: CDR1 MDHEN, CDR2 SYDVKM. This CDR3 is built from 12 residues. CDR3 amino acids: CAGPRRGETQYF. As DNA, the CDR3 is TGTGCCGGTCCGCGCAGGGGGGAGACCCAGTACTTC.

This clonotype was seen repeatedly, ten times or more. CDR3 protein: CASRGLAGGQSYEQYF. DNA of the CDR3: TGTGCCAGCAGAGGACTAGCGGGAGGGCAGAGTTACGAGCAGTACTTC. The chain couples TRBV27 to TRBJ2-7, with 15 bases lining up with TRBD2. Germline lookup yields CDR1 MNHEY and CDR2 SMNVEV (reference sequence). V was pared by 6 bases and J by 4 bases, with 7 bases of the junction left unmatched. The CDR3 totals 16 residues.

Many counts were recorded for this clonotype. The rearrangement joins TRBV19 to TRBJ1-4, with D hard to call. Germline V CDR1 and CDR2: LNHDA, SQIVND (reference sequence). This CDR3 has 17 residues. Between the trimmed V and J ends, which lost 1 base and 5 bases, there was a span of 17 bases. CDR3 sequence reads: CASSIAWGRALNEKLFF. The CDR3 region has the DNA TGTGCCAGTAGTATAGCCTGGGGTCGAGCCTTAAATGAAAAACTGTTTTTT.

This clonotype occurred many times. This sequence joins TRBV12-3 or TRBV12-4 and TRBJ2-5; TRBD2 matches 16 bases. V was pared by 5 bases and J by 2 bases, with 5 bases of the junction left unmatched. CDR3 length: 17 amino acids. The CDR3 reads CASSPGLAGGKQETQYF. CDR3 in DNA: TGTGCCAGCAGTCCGGGACTAGCGGGAGGGAAACAAGAGACCCAGTACTTC.

This clonotype was seen ten or more times. The CDR3 is CASREGTGRPGYTF. CDR3 nucleotides: TGTGCCAGCAGGGAGGGGACAGGGAGGCCGGGCTACACCTTC. The V and J genes are TRBV6-1 and TRBJ1-2; 9 bases align to TRBD1. V dropped 6 bases and J dropped 8; count of bases not matched to a gene: 10. Per the germline V gene, CDR1 is MNHNS and CDR2 is SASEGT. The CDR3 spans 14 residues.

The chain links TRBV12-3 or TRBV12-4 to TRBJ2-3; 8 nucleotides align to TRBD2. The CDR3 spans 15 residues. The V and J ends lost 6 bases and 0 bases, in that order; junction bases with no gene match: 5. CDR3 coding DNA: TGTGCCAGCAGCCCTGCTAGCGGGAGCACAGATACGCAGTATTTT. Protein product: CASSPASGSTDTQYF.

This clonotype was observed many times. This chain links TRBV11-3 with TRBJ2-1; 13 bases are a match to TRBD2. The CDR3 sequence is 14 residues long. CDR1 and CDR2 (germline): SGHNT, YENEEA. Germline trimming cut 1 base from V and 9 bases from J; bases unmatched to any gene: 0. The CDR3 coding sequence is TGTGCCAGCAGCTTAGGACTAGCGGGAGGTGAGCAGTTCTTC. Its protein is CASSLGLAGGEQFF.